Listed below are T cell receptor beta chains from one sample, sequenced in a study of T-cell memory formation after mild COVID-19. Via MiXCR, TCRdb re-called the 5' RACE reads, giving one row per CDR3 protein. The sample holds 85,000 to 120,000 distinct CDR3 sequences, over 15% seen once. The specimen sequenced was PBMCs or a T cell subset sorted from them (not recorded which). These receptors all come from an adult woman who had mild COVID-19 (a few samples of this study predate the infection). Cell type and time point are not known. CDR3s include the opening cysteine and the closing phenylalanine or tryptophan. A D gene is named only where the DNA matches it firmly. Clone size is stated in some rows and not others, as once, few, many or a class when expanded.

D gene | J gene | clone size | V gene | CDR3 protein | CDR3 DNA
TRBD2 | TRBJ2-7 | few | TRBV7-9 | CASSAVAGIDEQYF | TGTGCCAGCAGCGCAGTAGCGGGGATTGACGAGCAGTACTTC
. | TRBJ2-2 | . | TRBV7-9 | CASSAPYGQSIGELFF | TGTGCCAGCAGCGCACCGTATGGACAAAGCATCGGGGAGCTGTTTTTT
TRBD2 | TRBJ2-1 | few | TRBV4-1 | CATGMSGVYNEQFF | TGCGCCACGGGGATGAGCGGGGTATACAATGAGCAGTTCTTC
. | TRBJ2-1 | few | TRBV6-6 | CASSYSSTPTDSYNEQFF | TGTGCCAGCAGTTACTCATCAACTCCGACAGACTCCTACAATGAGCAGTTCTTC
. | TRBJ2-3 | . | TRBV1 | CTSSPTGLAGTDTQYF | TGCACCAGCAGCCCCACGGGACTAGCGGGGACAGATACGCAGTATTTT
. | TRBJ2-3 | few | TRBV7-6 | CASSSPGEDTQYF | TGTGCCAGCAGCTCCCCGGGAGAGGATACGCAGTATTTT
. | TRBJ2-5 | few | TRBV11-2 | CASSFEAGVQETQYF | TGTGCCAGCAGCTTCGAGGCAGGGGTCCAAGAGACCCAGTACTTC
TRBD2 | TRBJ2-5 | . | TRBV6-2/TRBV6-3 | CASSYSILAGRYQETQYF | TGTGCCAGCAGTTACTCGATTCTAGCGGGAAGGTACCAAGAGACCCAGTACTTC
. | TRBJ2-2 | . | TRBV4-1 | CASSQARESGELFF | TGCGCCAGCAGCCAAGCCCGGGAGTCCGGGGAGCTGTTTTTT
. | TRBJ1-1 | few | TRBV12-3/TRBV12-4 | CATLSSMNTEAFF | TGTGCCACCCTCAGCTCTATGAACACTGAAGCTTTCTTT
. | TRBJ2-1 | . | TRBV10-2 | CASRAGTRGFF | TGCGCCAGCAGAGCCGGGACTCGGGGGTTCTTC
. | TRBJ1-1 | . | TRBV6-1 | CASSALGSGGTEAFF | TGTGCCAGCAGTGCCCTAGGTTCCGGAGGGACTGAAGCTTTCTTT
. | TRBJ1-1 | few | TRBV20-1 | CSARTREAFF | TGCAGTGCTAGGACACGTGAAGCTTTCTTT
. | TRBJ2-7 | few | TRBV5-5 | CASSGGRAYEQYF | TGTGCCAGCAGCGGGGGGCGGGCCTACGAGCAGTACTTC
. | TRBJ1-1 | . | TRBV24-1 | CATSFWNTEAFF | TGTGCCACCAGTTTTTGGAACACTGAAGCTTTCTTT
. | TRBJ1-3 | . | TRBV25-1 | CASSDPDRDSGNTIYF | TGTGCCAGCAGTGACCCGGACCGAGACTCTGGAAACACCATATATTTT
. | TRBJ2-7 | . | TRBV27 | CASSTSLWYEQYF | TGTGCCAGCAGTACATCCCTTTGGTACGAGCAGTACTTC
. | TRBJ2-1 | . | TRBV5-6 | CASILAGGWRSYNEQFF | TGTGCCAGCATCTTGGCCGGGGGTTGGCGCTCCTACAATGAGCAGTTCTTC
. | TRBJ2-1 | . | TRBV12-3/TRBV12-4 | CASMEGLRNEQFF | TGTGCCAGCATGGAGGGCCTAAGAAATGAGCAGTTCTTC
TRBD1 | TRBJ2-7 | . | TRBV7-6 | CASSFGGQGVYEQYF | TGTGCCAGCAGCTTTGGTGGACAGGGGGTCTACGAGCAGTACTTC
. | TRBJ2-5 | . | TRBV7-6 | CASRPTGGQVTPRETQYF | TGTGCCAGCAGGCCTACCGGCGGGCAGGTCACTCCAAGGGAGACCCAGTACTTC
TRBD1 | TRBJ1-2 | . | TRBV24-1 | CATSMTGGQYGYTF | TGTGCCACCTCAATGACAGGGGGACAATATGGCTACACCTTC
. | TRBJ2-3 | many | TRBV27 | CASSFFSTDTQYF | TGTGCCAGCAGTTTTTTTAGCACAGATACGCAGTATTTT
. | TRBJ2-7 | few | TRBV6-4 | CASSGWRRSSYEQYF | TGTGCCAGCAGTGGTTGGCGGCGGAGCTCCTACGAGCAGTACTTC
TRBD1 | TRBJ2-1 | . | TRBV6-1 | CASSDLGQATYNEQFF | TGTGCCAGCAGTGACCTGGGACAGGCAACCTACAATGAGCAGTTCTTC
. | TRBJ2-7 | few | TRBV5-4 | CASSLSGLEYEQYF | TGTGCCAGCAGCCTGTCGGGACTCGAATACGAGCAGTACTTC
. | TRBJ1-1 | . | TRBV7-9 | CASSLITSNTEAFF | TGTGCCAGCAGCTTAATCACCTCGAACACTGAAGCTTTCTTT
. | TRBJ2-7 | few | TRBV7-6 | CASSLDMGIEQYF | TGTGCCAGCAGCTTAGATATGGGGATCGAGCAGTACTTC
. | TRBJ1-5 | . | TRBV4-1 | CASSPHQDLSNQPQHF | TGCGCCAGCAGCCCTCATCAGGACCTTAGCAATCAGCCCCAGCATTTT